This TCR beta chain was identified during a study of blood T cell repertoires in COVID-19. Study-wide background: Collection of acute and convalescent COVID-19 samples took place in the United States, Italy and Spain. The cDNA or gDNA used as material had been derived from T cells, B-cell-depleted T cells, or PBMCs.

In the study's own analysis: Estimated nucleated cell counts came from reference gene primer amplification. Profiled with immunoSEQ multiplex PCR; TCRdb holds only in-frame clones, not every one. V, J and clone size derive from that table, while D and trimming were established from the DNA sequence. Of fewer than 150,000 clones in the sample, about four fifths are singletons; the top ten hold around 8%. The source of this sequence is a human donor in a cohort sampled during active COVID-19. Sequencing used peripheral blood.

CDR3 nucleotide sequence: TGCAGCGGCGCAACACAGGGTTACACTGAAGCTTTCTTT. Translation: CSGATQGYTEAFF. This chain connects TRBV29-1 to TRBJ1-1; possible D gene TRBD1, 6 bases. This CDR3 spans 13 amino acids. The germline V gene encodes CDR1 SQVTM and CDR2 ANQGSEA. Trimming took off 7 bases at V and 3 bases at J, with 15 bases between the two ends.